This TCR beta chain originates from a study of T-cell memory formation after mild COVID-19 (dated by TCRdb to the early 2020s). About the study as a whole: Most TCR sequence clusters were specific to one of the two donors. T-cell clones expanding and contracting after mild COVID-19 in two donors were tracked by longitudinal TCRalpha and TCRbeta repertoire sequencing. The cohort comprised two young, previously healthy adult volunteers, one female and one male.

The investigation overall reported the following: The detection of some responding clones in pre-infection memory suggests that pre-existing cross-reactive memory T cells joined the SARS-CoV-2 response. SARS-CoV-2 specificity of the second-wave clones peaking on day 37 was not confirmed. Contracting CD4+ clones turned up mainly in the CM and EM memory subsets, whereas EMRA was where CD8+ clones were enriched. Balanced CD4/CD8 phenotypes were observed for clones contracting from day 15 to 85, whereas a bias towards CD4+ was observed for a second wave of clones expanding from day 15 to 37. The study covered only a couple of mild cases, and larger cohorts including severe cases with pre-infection samples were considered necessary.

About this clonotype itself: This clone's antigen is unknown. Base qualities are not provided; no much larger clone lies one nucleotide away.

V drops 4 bases and J drops 0 bases, leaving 9 bases in between. The CDR3, cysteine through phenylalanine, is 15 amino acids long. Only CDR3 DNA remains: 45 bases, in frame from the first base. CDR1 and CDR2 (LNHNV, YYDKDF) derive from the germline V gene (reference sequence). PBMCs were isolated by Ficoll-Paque density gradient centrifugation. Reads for this sample came from an Illumina NovaSeq 6000. Using 5'RACE with constant-segment primers, TCRalpha and TCRbeta cDNA libraries were constructed, with sample barcodes and unique molecular identifiers added in the process. RNA was extracted from every sample with Trizol reagent. Libraries were amplified in two PCR steps, with a second sample barcode and Illumina TruSeq adapters added in the second step. The libraries were sequenced on an Illumina NovaSeq using 2 x 150 bp paired-end reads. As for the authors' bioinformatics: Reads were demultiplexed and collapsed into UMI-guided consensus sequences with migec v1.2.7. Using mixcr v2.1.11, the UMI consensuses were aligned to TRA and TRB V and J templates and assembled into clonotypes. A clonotype was counted as expanded or contracted only when both edgeR and NoisET called the clonotype significant, with the noise models trained on biological replicates. For edgeR calls, the thresholds were a false discovery rate-adjusted p below 0.01 and a log2 fold-change of 1. As an exploratory analysis of dynamics, max-normalized trajectories of the 1000 most abundant clonotypes were examined with PCA combined with hierarchical clustering. Separately sequenced CD4+ and CD8+ repertoires were used to assign the CD4 or CD8 phenotype of responding clones. TCRdb reprocessed the public reads (quality trimming at Q25 with fastp, clone calling with MiXCR) and kept in-frame beta chains. Merged by CDR3 protein, the rows form single entries marked with the most common genes and DNA. The V and J calls were determined by TCRdb, not by the authors. The sample table holds 170,000 or so distinct CDR3 sequences, of which about a fifth were seen once. The ten largest clones represent about 21% of the sample.

What was sequenced was PBMCs or a T cell subset sorted from them (not recorded which). The rearranged segments are TRBV15 and TRBJ2-2, with a tentative D gene TRBD1 over 6 matching bases. This TCR came from an adult woman who had mild COVID-19 (a few samples of this study predate the infection). The sample titles of this study are shuffled in the database, so cell type and time point are left out; the donor was told from shared clones. The nucleotides read TGTGCCACCAGCACTAACAGGGCGAACACCGGGGAGCTGTTTTTT. This translates into CATSTNRANTGELFF.